This T cell receptor beta chain was recorded in a study of OX40 agonist ivuxolimab in advanced cancers. TCRdb's copy holds only in-frame clones and misses some; the assay was immunoSEQ multiplex PCR. The sample has around 70,000 clones, 90% to 95% seen once. The CDR3 has 17 residues. Germline V CDR1 and CDR2: SGDLS, YYNGEE. V was clipped by 0 bases and J by 0 bases, with 12 bases between them. This chain uses TRBV9 with TRBJ2-2, with no clear D. This TCR derives from an adult with an advanced solid tumor such as melanoma, head and neck, liver or kidney cancer. Sequenced here: CD4+ or CD8+ T cells sorted from blood, sampled in a trial of the OX40 agonist ivuxolimab. CDR3: CASSVATSSANTGELFF. CDR3 sequence (DNA): TGTGCCAGCAGCGTAGCTACTTCCTCAGCGAACACCGGGGAGCTGTTTTTT.